The source of this T cell receptor (beta chain) is a study of blood T cells in healthy people across ages. It was approximately 10 milliliters of peripheral blood that were drawn from each donor. Total RNA was extracted at no less than 6 micrograms per sample. The authors ran a second PCR of about 6 to 11 cycles using a sample-barcoded 5' primer and a J-beta primer mix. Each sample provided no less than 3 million CDR3-containing paired-end reads. TCRdb ran MiXCR on the 5' RACE reads and lists one entry per CDR3 protein. Found here are about 770,000 distinct CDR3 sequences, around 42% of them singletons; the top ten hold roughly 19%. Study findings and constraints: Long-lived donors exceeded aged donors in naive CD4+ cells and diversity.

This clonotype has just a few counts. Antigen: not known. The sequencing sample was made of blood. The source is a man between 60 and 75 years old in good health.

The CDR3 reads CASSPGVTGRQPQHF. CDR3 in DNA: TGTGCCAGCAGCCCGGGAGTAACAGGGCGTCAGCCCCAGCATTTT. V gene TRBV27 combines with J gene TRBJ1-5, with a possible D match to TRBD1 (6 bases). In germline, CDR1 is MNHEY, CDR2 SMNVEV (reference sequence). This CDR3 spans 15 amino acids. Trimming left V 6 bases short and J 6 bases short, with 18 bases between.